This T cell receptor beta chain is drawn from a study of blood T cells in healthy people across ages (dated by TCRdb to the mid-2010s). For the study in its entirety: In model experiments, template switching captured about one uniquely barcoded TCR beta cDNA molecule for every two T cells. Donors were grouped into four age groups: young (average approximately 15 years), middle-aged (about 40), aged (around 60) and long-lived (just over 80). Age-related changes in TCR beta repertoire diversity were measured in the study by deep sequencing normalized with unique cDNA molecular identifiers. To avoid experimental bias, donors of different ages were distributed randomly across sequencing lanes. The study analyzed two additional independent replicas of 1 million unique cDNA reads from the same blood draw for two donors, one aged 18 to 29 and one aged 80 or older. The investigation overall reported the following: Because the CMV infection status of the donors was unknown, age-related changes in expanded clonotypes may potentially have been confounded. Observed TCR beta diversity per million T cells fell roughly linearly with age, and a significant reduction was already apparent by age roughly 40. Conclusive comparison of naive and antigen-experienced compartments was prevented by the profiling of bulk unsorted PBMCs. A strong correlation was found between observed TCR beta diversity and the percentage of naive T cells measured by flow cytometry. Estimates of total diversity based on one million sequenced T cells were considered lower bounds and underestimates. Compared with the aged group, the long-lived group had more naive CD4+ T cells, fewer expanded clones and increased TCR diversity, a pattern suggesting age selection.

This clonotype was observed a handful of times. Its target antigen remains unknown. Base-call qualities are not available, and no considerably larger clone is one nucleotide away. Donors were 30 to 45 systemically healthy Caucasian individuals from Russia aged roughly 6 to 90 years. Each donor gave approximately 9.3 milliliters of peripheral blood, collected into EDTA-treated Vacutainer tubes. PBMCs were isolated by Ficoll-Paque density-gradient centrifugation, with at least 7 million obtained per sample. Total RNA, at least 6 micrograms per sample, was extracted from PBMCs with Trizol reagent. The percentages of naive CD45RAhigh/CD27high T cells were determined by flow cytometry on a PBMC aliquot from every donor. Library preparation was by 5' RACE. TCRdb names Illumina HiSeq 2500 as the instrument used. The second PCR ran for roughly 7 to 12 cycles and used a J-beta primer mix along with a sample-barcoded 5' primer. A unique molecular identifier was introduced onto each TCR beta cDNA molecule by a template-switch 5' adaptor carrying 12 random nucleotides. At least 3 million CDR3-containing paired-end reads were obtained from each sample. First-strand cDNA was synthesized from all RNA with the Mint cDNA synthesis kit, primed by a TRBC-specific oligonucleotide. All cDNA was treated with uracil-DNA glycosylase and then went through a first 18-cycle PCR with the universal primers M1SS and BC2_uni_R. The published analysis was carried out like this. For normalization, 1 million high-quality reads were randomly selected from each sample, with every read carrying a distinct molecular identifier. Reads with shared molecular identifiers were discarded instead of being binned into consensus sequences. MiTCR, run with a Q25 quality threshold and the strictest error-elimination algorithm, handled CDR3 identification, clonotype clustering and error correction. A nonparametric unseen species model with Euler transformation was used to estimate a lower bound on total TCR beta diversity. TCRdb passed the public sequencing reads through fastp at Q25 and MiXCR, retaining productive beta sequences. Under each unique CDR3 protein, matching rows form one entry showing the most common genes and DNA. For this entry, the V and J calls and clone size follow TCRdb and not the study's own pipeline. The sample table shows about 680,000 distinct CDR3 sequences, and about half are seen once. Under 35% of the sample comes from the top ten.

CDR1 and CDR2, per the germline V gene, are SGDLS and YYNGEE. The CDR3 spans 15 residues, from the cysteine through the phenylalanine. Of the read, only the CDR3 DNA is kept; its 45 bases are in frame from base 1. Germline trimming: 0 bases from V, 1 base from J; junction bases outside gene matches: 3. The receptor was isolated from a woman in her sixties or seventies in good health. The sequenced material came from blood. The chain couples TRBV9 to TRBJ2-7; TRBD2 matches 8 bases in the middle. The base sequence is TGTGCCAGCAGCGTAGAAAGCGGGAGTTCCTACGAGCAGTACTTC. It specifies CASSVESGSSYEQYF.